The 20 T cell receptor beta chains below were found in one sample sequenced in a study of shared clonotypes between healthy human individuals. Sequencing used immunoSEQ multiplex PCR; TCRdb keeps in-frame clones, though not all of them. The data contain some 1,600,000 clones, 95% to 99% of them singletons. The sequenced sample consisted of naive CD4+ T cells sorted from blood. Indicated subset: CD45RA+ positively selected. These receptors were taken from a man aged 30 to 45 in good health.

J is TRBJ2-7 and V is TRBV7-8; 8 positions match TRBD1. Germline CDR1 and CDR2: SGHVS and FQNEAQ. J gave up 4 bases and V 4 bases, and 9 bases lay outside the gene matches. This CDR3 region has 15 residues. In nucleotides, the CDR3 is TGTGCCAGCAGCTCAGGGGGCAGTAGGGTGTACGAGCAGTACTTC. Amino acid sequence: CASSSGGSRVYEQYF.

This clone was recorded only once. J is TRBJ2-2 and V is TRBV7-2; D remains unclear. The CDR3 sequence is 13 residues long. The ends were cut back, 5 bases at V and 0 bases at J, with 4 bases in the middle. CDR1 is SGHTA, CDR2 FQGNSA, per germline. CDR3 residues: CASSPSNTGELFF. The DNA for the CDR3 is TGTGCCAGCAGCCCTTCGAACACCGGGGAGCTGTTTTTT.

This clone occurred once. The CDR3 DNA reads as TGCGCCAGTACCGGGACCGCCAGCTCCTACGAGCAGTACTTC. Protein sequence: CASTGTASSYEQYF. This sequence joins TRBV10-2 and TRBJ2-7; either TRBD1 or TRBD2 may supply D (5 bases each). The V gene's germline CDR1 is WSHSY and CDR2 SAAADI. The CDR3 totals 14 residues. With 9 bases removed from V and 0 bases from J, the gap between germline ends came to 15 bases.

This chain links TRBV7-9 with TRBJ2-3; 7 bases are shared with TRBD2. Germline lookup yields CDR1 SEHNR and CDR2 FQNEAQ (reference sequence). V shed 6 bases and J 8 bases; nucleotides not matched to a gene: 17. The CDR3 totals 16 residues. CDR3 DNA: TGTGCCAGCAGTTACCCCGGGACTACCCCTCGCGCTACGCAGTATTTT. Translated: CASSYPGTTPRATQYF. Full variable domain (outside the CDR3, taken from reference TRBV7-9 and TRBJ2-3): DTGVSQNPRHKITKRGQNVTFRCDPISEHNRLYWYRQTLGQGPEFLTYFQNEAQLEKSRLLSDRFSAERPKGSFSTLEIQRTEQGDSAMYLCASSYPGTTPRATQYFGPGTRLTVL.

Worth noting for this clone: The sample holds other DNA sequences that translate to the same CDR3. The chain couples TRBV27 to TRBJ2-7, with a weak D call TRBD1 (6 bases). This CDR3 region has 13 residues. With 6 bases removed from V and 3 bases from J, the gap between germline ends came to 12 bases. CDR1 MNHEY and CDR2 SMNVEV come from the germline V gene (reference sequence). CDR3: CASSLSRGYEQYF. The CDR3 coding sequence is TGTGCCAGCAGCCTTAGCAGGGGCTACGAGCAGTACTTC.

This chain uses TRBV10-3 with TRBJ2-1, with D hard to call. Trimming cost V 4 bases and J 6 bases, with 13 bases left between them. Looked up from germline, CDR1 is ENHRY and CDR2 is SYGVKD. The CDR3 runs 14 residues. The CDR3 protein is CAISGSGLPNEQFF. The CDR3 region has the DNA TGTGCCATCAGTGGATCGGGCCTGCCCAATGAGCAGTTCTTC.

The chain has TRBV18 and TRBJ2-6, with D possibly TRBD1 on 5 matching bases. Trimming pared 1 base from V and 0 bases from J, leaving 10 bases between. The CDR3 has 17 residues. Germline-derived CDR1 and CDR2 are KGHSH and LQKENI. The chain's CDR3 is CASSPLPGNSGANVLTF. The CDR3 nucleotides are TGTGCCAGCTCACCACTCCCAGGGAACTCTGGGGCCAACGTCCTGACTTTC.

J is TRBJ2-1 and V is TRBV5-3, with D hard to call. TRBV5-3 qualifies as an ORF whose function is uncertain. The CDR3 totals 20 residues. Trimming pared 1 base from V and 0 bases from J, leaving 23 bases between. Here the CDR3 DNA reads TGTGCCAGAAGCTTGATTGGGTCCTTTAGCTGCAGACGCTCCTACAATGAGCAGTTCTTC. It yields the protein CARSLIGSFSCRRSYNEQFF.

This CDR3 reads CASSYSGFKYF. The CDR3 coding sequence is TGTGCCAGCAGTTACTCGGGTTTTAAGTACTTC. The chain has TRBV6-6 and TRBJ2-7; D call uncertain. V gave up 0 bases and J gave up 11 bases, with 8 bases separating them. This CDR3 contains 11 residues. CDR1 and CDR2 (germline): MNHNY, SVGAGI (reference sequence).

The chain links TRBV5-1 to TRBJ2-1; D call uncertain. V lost 2 bases, J lost 4 bases, and 16 bases lay in between. CDR1 is SGHRS and CDR2 is YFSETQ in the germline V gene. The CDR3 is made up of 16 amino acids. CDR3 residues: CASSLPPGRNYNEQFF. The CDR3 nucleotides are TGCGCCAGCAGCTTACCCCCGGGTAGGAATTACAATGAGCAGTTCTTC. Complete variable domain (other parts from reference TRBV5-1 and TRBJ2-1): KAGVTQTPRYLIKTRGQQVTLSCSPISGHRSVSWYQQTPGQGLQFLFEYFSETQRNKGNFPGRFSGRQFSNSRSEMNVSTLELGDSALYLCASSLPPGRNYNEQFFGPGTRLTVL.

This clone was recorded once. This chain links TRBV5-8 with TRBJ2-7; maybe TRBD1 (6 bases). Germline assignment: CDR1 SGHTS and CDR2 YDEGEE. This CDR3 region has 13 residues. V shed 3 bases and J shed 4 bases, with 11 bases lying between them. CDR3 protein: CASSWTQGYEQYF. DNA for the CDR3: TGTGCCAGCAGCTGGACCCAGGGGTACGAGCAGTACTTC.

In nucleotides, the CDR3 is TGTGCCAGCCTTCTCCCGGGGCAGGCCTATGGCTACACCTTC. This sequence encodes CASLLPGQAYGYTF. The V and J genes are TRBV6-6 and TRBJ1-2; tentative D call: TRBD1 (5 bases). This CDR3 region has 14 residues. Germline assignment: CDR1 MNHNY and CDR2 SVGAGI (reference sequence). V lost 8 bases and J lost 4, with 17 bases in between.

J is TRBJ2-1 and V is TRBV10-2; perhaps TRBD2 as D (6 bases). Germline assignment: CDR1 WSHSY and CDR2 SAAADI. Trimming cost V 0 bases and J 0 bases, with 21 bases left between them. The CDR3 extends over 20 amino acids. In nucleotides, the CDR3 is TGCGCCAGCAGTGAGTCGAATTATTGGCTCACTAGCCTCTCCTACAATGAGCAGTTCTTC. Translating it yields CASSESNYWLTSLSYNEQFF.

The V and J genes are TRBV27 and TRBJ1-2; D is uncertain. CDR1 MNHEY and CDR2 SMNVEV come from the germline V gene (reference sequence). The CDR3 loop spans 14 amino acids. V lost 0 bases and J lost 6, with 11 bases in between. For the CDR3, the DNA is TGTGCCAGCAGTTTATCGTCAGGTGAGAATGGCTACACCTTC. Protein sequence: CASSLSSGENGYTF.

This chain uses TRBV13 with TRBJ2-7, with D maybe TRBD1 (5 bases). The V gene lost 5 bases and the J gene lost 3 bases, with 14 bases spanning the gap. CDR1 is PRHDT, CDR2 FYEKMQ, per germline (reference sequence). The CDR3 consists of 14 residues. In DNA, the CDR3 is TGTGCCAGCAGCCAGGGTTTCTCCCTCTACGAGCAGTACTTC. Amino acids: CASSQGFSLYEQYF. Combining the CDR3 with reference TRBV13 and TRBJ2-7 gives the whole variable domain AAGVIQSPRHLIKEKRETATLKCYPIPRHDTVYWYQQGPGQDPQFLISFYEKMQSDKGSIPDRFSAQQFSDYHSELNMSSLELGDSALYFCASSQGFSLYEQYFGPGTRLTVT.

The chain links TRBV10-3 to TRBJ2-7; D unresolved. With 0 bases removed from V and 0 bases from J, the gap between germline ends came to 12 bases. The V gene's germline CDR1 is ENHRY and CDR2 SYGVKD. This CDR3 has 16 residues. The DNA of the CDR3 is TGTGCCATCAGTGAGTCGAAACTGACAATCTCCTACGAGCAGTACTTC. Translation gives CAISESKLTISYEQYF.

The V and J genes are TRBV5-1 and TRBJ2-7; 11 nucleotides line up with TRBD1. The V gene's germline CDR1 is SGHRS and CDR2 YFSETQ. This CDR3 comprises 15 residues. V was pared by 3 bases and J by 2 bases, with 4 bases of the junction left unmatched. This CDR3 is CASSSGQGAPYEQYF. CDR3 DNA sequence: TGCGCCAGCAGCTCCGGACAGGGGGCACCCTACGAGCAGTACTTC.

The gene calls are TRBV25-1 and TRBJ2-2; a possible D gene is TRBD1 (6 bases). The V and J ends lost 6 bases and 0 bases respectively, with 8 bases between them. The length of the CDR3 is 14 residues. Per the germline V gene, CDR1 is MGHDK and CDR2 is SYGVNS. The CDR3 reads CASRGASNTGELFF. The CDR3 bases are TGTGCCAGCAGGGGGGCTTCGAACACCGGGGAGCTGTTTTTT.

The chain recombines TRBV28 with TRBJ1-5; D is unresolved. Trimming left V 5 bases short and J 0 bases short, with 5 bases between. From germline, CDR1 is MDHEN and CDR2 SYDVKM. This CDR3 contains 13 residues. The chain's CDR3 is CASSTVSNQPQHF. In nucleotides, the CDR3 is TGTGCCAGCAGTACTGTTAGCAATCAGCCCCAGCATTTT.

The chain joins TRBV7-9 to TRBJ1-1; D is unresolved. The CDR3 runs 13 residues. The V and J ends lost 3 bases and 0 bases respectively, with 5 bases between them. Looked up from germline, CDR1 is SEHNR and CDR2 is FQNEAQ (reference sequence). For the CDR3, the DNA is TGTGCCAGCAGCTTTGCCCTGAACACTGAAGCTTTCTTT. Its translation is CASSFALNTEAFF.